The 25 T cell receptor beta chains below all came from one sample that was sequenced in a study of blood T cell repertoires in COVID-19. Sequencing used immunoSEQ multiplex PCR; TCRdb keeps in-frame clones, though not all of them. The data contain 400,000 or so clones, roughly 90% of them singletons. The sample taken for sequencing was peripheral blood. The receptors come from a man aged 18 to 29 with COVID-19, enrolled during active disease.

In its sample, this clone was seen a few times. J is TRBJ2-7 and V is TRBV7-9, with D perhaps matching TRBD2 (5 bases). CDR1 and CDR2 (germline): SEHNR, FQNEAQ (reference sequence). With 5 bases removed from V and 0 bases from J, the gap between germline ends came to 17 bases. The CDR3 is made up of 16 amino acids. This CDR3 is CASSLEGSGSSYEQYF. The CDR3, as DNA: TGTGCCAGCAGCCTAGAAGGGTCTGGGAGCTCCTACGAGCAGTACTTC.

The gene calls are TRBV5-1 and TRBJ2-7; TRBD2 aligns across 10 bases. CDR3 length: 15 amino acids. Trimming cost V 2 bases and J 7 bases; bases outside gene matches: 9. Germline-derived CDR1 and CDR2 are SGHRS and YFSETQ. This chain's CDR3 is CASSLAVAGGGEQYF. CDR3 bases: TGCGCCAGCAGCTTAGCGGTAGCGGGAGGCGGGGAGCAGTACTTC.

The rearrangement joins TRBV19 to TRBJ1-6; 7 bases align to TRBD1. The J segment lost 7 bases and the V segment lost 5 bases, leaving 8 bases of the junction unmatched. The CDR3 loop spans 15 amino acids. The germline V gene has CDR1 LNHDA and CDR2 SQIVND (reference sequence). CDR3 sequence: CASSPWDSENSPLHF. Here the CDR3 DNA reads TGTGCCAGTAGTCCGTGGGACAGCGAAAATTCACCCCTCCACTTT.

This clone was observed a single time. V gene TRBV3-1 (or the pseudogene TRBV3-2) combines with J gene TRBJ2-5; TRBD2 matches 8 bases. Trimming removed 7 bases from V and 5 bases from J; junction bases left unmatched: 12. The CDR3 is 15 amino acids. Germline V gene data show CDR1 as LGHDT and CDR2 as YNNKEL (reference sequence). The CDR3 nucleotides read TGTGCCAGCATCAGCGGGGGCCCTGGGGTGGAGACCCAGTACTTC. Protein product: CASISGGPGVETQYF.

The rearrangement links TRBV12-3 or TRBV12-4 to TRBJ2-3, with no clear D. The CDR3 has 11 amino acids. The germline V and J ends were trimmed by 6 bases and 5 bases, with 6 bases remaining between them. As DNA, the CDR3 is TGTGCCAGCAGAGAGGTAGATACGCAGTATTTT. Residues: CASREVDTQYF.

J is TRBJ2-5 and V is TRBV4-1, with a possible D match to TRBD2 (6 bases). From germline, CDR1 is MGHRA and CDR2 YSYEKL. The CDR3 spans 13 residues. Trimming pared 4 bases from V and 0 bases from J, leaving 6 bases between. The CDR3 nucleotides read TGCGCCAGCAGCCGGGGGGACCAAGAGACCCAGTACTTC. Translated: CASSRGDQETQYF.

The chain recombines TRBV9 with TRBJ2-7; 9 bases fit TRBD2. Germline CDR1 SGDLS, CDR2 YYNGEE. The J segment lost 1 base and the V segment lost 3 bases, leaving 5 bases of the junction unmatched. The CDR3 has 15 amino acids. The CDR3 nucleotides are TGTGCCAGCAGCGCTAGTGCGGGAGGGTCCTACGAGCAGTACTTC. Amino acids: CASSASAGGSYEQYF. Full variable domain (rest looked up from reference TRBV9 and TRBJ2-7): DSGVTQTPKHLITATGQRVTLRCSPRSGDLSVYWYQQSLDQGLQFLIQYYNGEERAKGNILERFSAQQFPDLHSELNLSSLELGDSALYFCASSASAGGSYEQYFGPGTRLTVT.

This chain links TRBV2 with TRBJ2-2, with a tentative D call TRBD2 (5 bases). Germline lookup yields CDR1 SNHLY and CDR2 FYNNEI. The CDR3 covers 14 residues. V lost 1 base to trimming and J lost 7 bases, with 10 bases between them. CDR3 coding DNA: TGTGCCAGCAGTGAAGAGGACGGGATCGGGGAGCTGTTTTTT. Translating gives CASSEEDGIGELFF.

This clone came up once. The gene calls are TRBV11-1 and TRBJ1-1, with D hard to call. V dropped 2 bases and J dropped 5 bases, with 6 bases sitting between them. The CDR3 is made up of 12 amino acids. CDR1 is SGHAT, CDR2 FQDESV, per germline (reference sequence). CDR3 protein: CASSLSGTEAFF. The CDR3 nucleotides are TGTGCCAGCAGCTTATCGGGGACTGAAGCTTTCTTT.

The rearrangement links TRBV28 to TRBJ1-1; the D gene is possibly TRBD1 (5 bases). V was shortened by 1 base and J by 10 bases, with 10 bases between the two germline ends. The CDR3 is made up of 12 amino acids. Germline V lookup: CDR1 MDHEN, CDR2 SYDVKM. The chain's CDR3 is CASSLSRGIAFF. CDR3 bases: TGTGCCAGCAGTTTATCTCGGGGGATAGCTTTCTTT.

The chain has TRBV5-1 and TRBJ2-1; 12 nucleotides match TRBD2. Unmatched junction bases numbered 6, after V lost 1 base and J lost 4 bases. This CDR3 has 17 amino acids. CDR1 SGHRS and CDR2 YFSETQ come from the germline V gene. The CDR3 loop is CASSLWSSGRGYNEQFF. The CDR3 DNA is TGCGCCAGCAGCTTGTGGTCTAGCGGGAGGGGGTACAATGAGCAGTTCTTC.

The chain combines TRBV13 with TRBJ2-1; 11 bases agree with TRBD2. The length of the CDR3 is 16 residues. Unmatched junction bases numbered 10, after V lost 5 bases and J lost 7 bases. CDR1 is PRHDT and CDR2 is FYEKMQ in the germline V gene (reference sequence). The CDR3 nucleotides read TGTGCCAGCAGCCCCAGACTAGCGGGGTCAAATAATGAGCAGTTCTTC. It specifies CASSPRLAGSNNEQFF.

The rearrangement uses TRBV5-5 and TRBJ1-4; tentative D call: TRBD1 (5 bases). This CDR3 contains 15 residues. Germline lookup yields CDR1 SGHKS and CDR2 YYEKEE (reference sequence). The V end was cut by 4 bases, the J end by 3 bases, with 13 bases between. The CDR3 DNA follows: TGTGCCAGCAGCGCAGGGAATTGGGCTAATGAAAAACTGTTTTTT. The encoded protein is CASSAGNWANEKLFF.

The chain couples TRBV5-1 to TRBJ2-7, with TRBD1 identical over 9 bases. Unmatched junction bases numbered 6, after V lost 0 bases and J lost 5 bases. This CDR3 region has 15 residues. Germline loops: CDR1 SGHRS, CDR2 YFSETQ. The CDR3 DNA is TGCGCCAGCAGCTTGGGATTTGGGACAGGGAACGAGCAGTACTTC. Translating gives CASSLGFGTGNEQYF.

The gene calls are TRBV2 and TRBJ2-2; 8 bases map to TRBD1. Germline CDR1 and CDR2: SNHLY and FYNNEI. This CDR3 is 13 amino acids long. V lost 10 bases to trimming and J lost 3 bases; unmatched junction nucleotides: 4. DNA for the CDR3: TGTGCCACGGGACAGGACCACACCGGGGAGCTGTTTTTT. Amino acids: CATGQDHTGELFF.

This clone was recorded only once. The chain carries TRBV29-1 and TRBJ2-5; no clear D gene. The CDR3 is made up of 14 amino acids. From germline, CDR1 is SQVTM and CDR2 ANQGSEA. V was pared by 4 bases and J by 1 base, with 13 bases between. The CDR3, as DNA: TGCAGCGTTGCAACATTTGGTTCCCAAGAGACCCAGTACTTC. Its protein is CSVATFGSQETQYF. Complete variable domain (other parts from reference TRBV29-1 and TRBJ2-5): SAVISQKPSRDICQRGTSLTIQCQVDSQVTMMFWYRQQPGQSLTLIATANQGSEATYESGFVIDKFPISRPNLTFSTLTVSNMSPEDSSIYLCSVATFGSQETQYFGPGTRLLVL.

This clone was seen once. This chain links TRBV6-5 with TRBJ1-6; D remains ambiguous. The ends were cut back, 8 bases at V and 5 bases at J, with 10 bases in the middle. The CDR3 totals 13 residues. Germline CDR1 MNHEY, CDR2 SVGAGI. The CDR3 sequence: CASLEHHNSPLHF. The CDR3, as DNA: TGTGCCAGCCTAGAACACCATAATTCACCCCTCCACTTT.

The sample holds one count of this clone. For the CDR3, the DNA is TGTGCCAGTAGTATGGTCTCTAGCGGGATGGCCTACGAGCAGTACTTC. This gives the protein CASSMVSSGMAYEQYF. The chain has TRBV19 and TRBJ2-7; TRBD2 matches 9 bases. The CDR3 runs to 16 residues. The junction had 8 bases not matched to a gene; V was cut back by 3 bases and J by 2 bases. Germline assignment: CDR1 LNHDA and CDR2 SQIVND (reference sequence).

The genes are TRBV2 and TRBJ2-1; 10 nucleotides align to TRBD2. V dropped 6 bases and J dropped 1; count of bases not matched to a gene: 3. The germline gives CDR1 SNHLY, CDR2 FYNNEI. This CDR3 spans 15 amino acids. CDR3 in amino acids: CASRERGGSYNEQFF. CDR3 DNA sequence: TGTGCCAGCAGGGAGCGGGGGGGATCCTACAATGAGCAGTTCTTC.

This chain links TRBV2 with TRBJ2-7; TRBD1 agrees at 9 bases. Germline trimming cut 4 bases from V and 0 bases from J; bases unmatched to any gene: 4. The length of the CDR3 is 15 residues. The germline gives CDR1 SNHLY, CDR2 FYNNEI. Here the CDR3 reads CASSVGTGSSYEQYF. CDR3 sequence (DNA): TGTGCCAGCAGTGTGGGGACAGGGAGCTCCTACGAGCAGTACTTC.

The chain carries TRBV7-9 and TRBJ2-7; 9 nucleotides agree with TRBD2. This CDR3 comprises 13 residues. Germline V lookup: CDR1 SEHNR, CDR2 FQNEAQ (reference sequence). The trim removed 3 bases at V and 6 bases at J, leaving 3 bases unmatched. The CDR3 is CASSFSGRGEQYF. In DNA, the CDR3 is TGTGCCAGCAGCTTTAGCGGGAGAGGCGAGCAGTACTTC.

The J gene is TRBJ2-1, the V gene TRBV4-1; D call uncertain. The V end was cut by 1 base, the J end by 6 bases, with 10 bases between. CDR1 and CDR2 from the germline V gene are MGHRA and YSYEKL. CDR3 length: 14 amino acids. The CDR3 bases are TGCGCCAGCAGCCAAGCCTATGCTCCCAATGAGCAGTTCTTC. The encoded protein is CASSQAYAPNEQFF.

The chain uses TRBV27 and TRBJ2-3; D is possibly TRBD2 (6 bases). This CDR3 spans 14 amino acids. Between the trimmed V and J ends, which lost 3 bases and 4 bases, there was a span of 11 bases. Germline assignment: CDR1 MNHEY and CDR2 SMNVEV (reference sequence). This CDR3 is CASSFGGTSDTQYF. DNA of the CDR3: TGTGCCAGCAGTTTTGGGGGGACTTCAGATACGCAGTATTTT.

The CDR3 reads CASSEAFPEGRANYGYTF. The DNA for the CDR3 is TGTGCCAGCAGTGAAGCCTTCCCGGAGGGGAGGGCGAACTATGGCTACACCTTC. The rearrangement links TRBV6-1 to TRBJ1-2; maybe TRBD1 (5 bases). Germline V lookup: CDR1 MNHNS, CDR2 SASEGT. Trimming took off 0 bases at V and 2 bases at J, with 19 bases between the two ends. The CDR3 length is 18 residues.

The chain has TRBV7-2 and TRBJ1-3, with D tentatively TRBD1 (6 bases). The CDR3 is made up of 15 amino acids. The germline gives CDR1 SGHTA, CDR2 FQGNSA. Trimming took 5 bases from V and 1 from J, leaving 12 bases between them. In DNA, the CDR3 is TGTGCCAGCAGCCCGGGGGGGGCTTCTGGAAACACCATATATTTT. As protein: CASSPGGASGNTIYF. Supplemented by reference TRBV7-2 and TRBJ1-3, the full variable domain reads GAGVSQSPSNKVTEKGKDVELRCDPISGHTALYWYRQSLGQGLEFLIYFQGNSAPDKSGLPSDRFSAERTGGSVSTLTIQRTQQEDSAVYLCASSPGGASGNTIYFGEGSWLTVV.